This TCR beta chain derives from a study of blood T cell repertoires in COVID-19. At the level of the study: The United States, Italy and Spain supplied acute and convalescent COVID-19 samples. Nucleic acid was either cDNA or gDNA, and it came from T cells, B-cell-depleted T cells, or PBMCs.

In the source study's methods: Estimates of nucleated cell counts were drawn from the amplification of reference gene primers. Profiling relied on immunoSEQ multiplex PCR, and the TCRdb table lists in-frame clones only, not all of them. The DNA gave D and trimming, while V, J and clone size come from that table. The data show around 380,000 clones, 70% to 85% seen once. This CDR3 is built from 13 residues. The germline V gene encodes CDR1 LNHDA and CDR2 SQIVND (reference sequence). V was clipped by 7 bases and J by 1 base, with 10 bases between them. This receptor was obtained from a human donor with acute or convalescent COVID-19. The donor label of this sample is uncertain. Sample: peripheral blood. The J gene is TRBJ1-1, the V gene TRBV19, with unresolved D. The chain's CDR3 is CASKVRGNTEAFF. The CDR3 DNA reads TGTGCCAGTAAGGTTAGAGGGAACACTGAAGCTTTCTTT.